This T cell receptor (beta chain) originates from a study of shared clonotypes between healthy human individuals. This CDR3 is 15 amino acids long. Germline V lookup: CDR1 SGHNT, CDR2 YYREEE (reference sequence). The ends were cut back, 0 bases at V and 5 bases at J, with 13 bases in the middle. Sequencing was performed with immunoSEQ multiplex PCR; in TCRdb, only in-frame clones are kept and a portion is missing. Of millions of clones in the sample, over 85% were seen once. Turning to this clone: Its antigen remains unidentified.

Findings and caveats of the study: Between a few donors, naive CD4 clonotypes were shared at a level of around 4.9%.

The V and J genes are TRBV5-4 and TRBJ2-3; no reliable D call. The receptor was isolated from a young man in good health. The sequenced material came from naive CD4+ T cells sorted from blood. Sample subset: CD45RA+ positively selected. The CDR3 bases are TGTGCCAGCAGCTTGGGGGCCAGGTTGGAAGATACGCAGTATTTT. Translated: CASSLGARLEDTQYF.